What follows describes a single T cell receptor beta chain. This CDR3 has 17 residues. Germline assignment: CDR1 MNHEY and CDR2 SVGAGI. Deletions cut 1 base from V and 0 bases from J, with 15 bases between. RNA totalling about 0.5 to 1 ug underwent reverse transcription with random hexamers. The authors amplified TCR beta CDR3 across 54 Vbeta and 13 Jbeta using immunoSEQ multiplex PCR. TCRdb re-called the immunoSEQ multiplex PCR reads with MiXCR, one entry per CDR3 protein. The sample lists under 350,000 distinct CDR3 sequences; roughly 94% were seen once. The data derive from a study of CD8 T cells in Susac syndrome.

The gene calls are TRBV6-5 and TRBJ2-5; D is unresolved. The sample consisted of CD4+ T cells from PBMCs. The receptor was derived from a human donor with multiple sclerosis. The CDR3 coding sequence is TGTGCCAGCAGTTACTTAGTAGTGGAAACGTACCAAGAGACCCAGTACTTC. It translates to CASSYLVVETYQETQYF.